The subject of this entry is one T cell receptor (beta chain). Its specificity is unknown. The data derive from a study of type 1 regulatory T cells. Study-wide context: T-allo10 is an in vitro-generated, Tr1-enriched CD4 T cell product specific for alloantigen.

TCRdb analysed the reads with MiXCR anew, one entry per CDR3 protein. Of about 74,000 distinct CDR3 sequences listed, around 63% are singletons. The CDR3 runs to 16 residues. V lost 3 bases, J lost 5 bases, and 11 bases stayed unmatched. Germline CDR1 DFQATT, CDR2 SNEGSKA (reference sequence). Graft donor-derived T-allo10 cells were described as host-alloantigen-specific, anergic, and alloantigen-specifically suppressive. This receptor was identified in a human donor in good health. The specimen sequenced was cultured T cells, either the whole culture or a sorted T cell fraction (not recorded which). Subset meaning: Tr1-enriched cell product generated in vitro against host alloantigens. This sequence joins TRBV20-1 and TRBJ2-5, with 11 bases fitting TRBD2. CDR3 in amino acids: CSAREPSGRILETQYF. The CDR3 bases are TGCAGTGCTAGGGAACCTAGCGGGAGGATTCTGGAGACCCAGTACTTC.